This note documents a single T cell receptor beta chain sequence. The antigen remains undetermined. TCRdb's table, derived via immunoSEQ multiplex PCR, lists solely in-frame clones and lacks some. The data contain fewer than 150,000 clones, around 90% of them seen just once; the ten biggest clones take up around 0.6%. These data originate in a study of a mutant IDH1 vaccine in newly diagnosed glioma. The time point: week 11, during vaccination. Vaccination used 300 ug of mutant IDH1 20-mer peptide per dose, with topical imiquimod. V dropped 2 bases and J dropped 0; count of bases not matched to a gene: 3. Germline V gene sequence: CDR1 MNHNY, CDR2 SVGAGI (reference sequence). The CDR3 contains 16 residues.

This TCR came from a woman aged 45-59 years with glioma. This sequence joins TRBV6-6 and TRBJ2-1; 8 nucleotides match TRBD2. The starting material was PBMCs, obtained from a glioma patient whose treatment included an IDH1 peptide vaccine. Written as DNA, the CDR3 is TGTGCCAGCAGTTACCGCAGCGGGAGCTCCTACAATGAGCAGTTCTTC. Protein product: CASSYRSGSSYNEQFF.